Following are 16 T cell receptor beta chains from one sample sequenced in a study of T cells in Graves' hyperthyroidism and ophthalmopathy. Amplification targeted TCR beta CDR3 regions from RNA transcripts. RT-PCR in the first round (using the HTBI primer set) targeted the TCR CDR3. TCRdb independently ran MiXCR on the multiplex PCR reads; one entry per CDR3 protein. The sample has hundreds of thousands of distinct CDR3 sequences, 13% to 15% seen once. The source material was blood. Every receptor here comes from a woman aged 18-29 years with Graves' hyperthyroidism.

This clonotype came up many times. The J gene is TRBJ2-7, the V gene TRBV7-9; a weak D match, TRBD2 (7 bases). The CDR3 sequence is 17 residues long. V gave up 4 bases and J gave up 2 bases, with 21 bases separating them. The germline V gene has CDR1 SEHNR and CDR2 FQNEAQ (reference sequence). The CDR3 DNA follows: TGTGCCAGCAGCTCGCCCGACAGGACGAGCGGGACCTACGAGCAGTACTTC. Residues: CASSSPDRTSGTYEQYF. Complete variable domain (other parts from reference TRBV7-9 and TRBJ2-7): DTGVSQNPRHKITKRGQNVTFRCDPISEHNRLYWYRQTLGQGPEFLTYFQNEAQLEKSRLLSDRFSAERPKGSFSTLEIQRTEQGDSAMYLCASSSPDRTSGTYEQYFGPGTRLTVT.

A remark on this clonotype: A single base separates this from a much larger clone, so it may be a read error. This chain links TRBV24-1 with TRBJ2-1; 8 positions agree with TRBD1. The trim removed 5 bases at V and 9 bases at J, leaving 8 bases unmatched. The CDR3 consists of 14 residues. Looked up from germline, CDR1 is KGHDR and CDR2 is SFDVKD. The DNA of the CDR3 is TGTGCCACCAGTGCATGGACAGGGCCTCGTGAGCAGTTCTTC. Translation gives CATSAWTGPREQFF.

The rearrangement uses TRBV2 and TRBJ2-1; 8 bases are a match to TRBD1. The V gene's germline CDR1 is SNHLY and CDR2 FYNNEI. V lost 7 bases, J lost 13 bases, and 6 bases stayed unmatched. The CDR3 has 11 residues. The DNA of the CDR3 is TGTGCCAGCACCGAGGGACAGGCCCAGTTCTTC. It specifies CASTEGQAQFF.

This chain uses TRBV4-2 with TRBJ2-1; 7 bases match TRBD2. V shed 4 bases and J 4 bases; nucleotides not matched to a gene: 10. The CDR3 runs 16 residues. Looked up from germline, CDR1 is LGHNA and CDR2 is YNFKEQ. In DNA, the CDR3 is TGTGCCAGCAGCCGAAGACTAGCTCCCGAGTACAATGAGCAGTTCTTC. Translating gives CASSRRLAPEYNEQFF.

There are many counts of this clonotype. The chain couples TRBV2 to TRBJ1-1; a weak D match, TRBD1 (6 bases). This CDR3 comprises 14 residues. Germline V gives CDR1 SNHLY, CDR2 FYNNEI. The V and J ends lost 6 bases and 8 bases respectively, with 19 bases between them. CDR3 in DNA: TGTGCCAGCAGCCAAACAGGGCCTCCTGACGAAGCTTTCTTT. Protein sequence: CASSQTGPPDEAFF.

This clonotype showed up many times. This chain links TRBV15 with TRBJ2-1; D unclear. The CDR3 sequence is 16 residues long. Trimming took off 0 bases at V and 8 bases at J, with 17 bases between the two ends. Germline V gene data show CDR1 as LNHNV and CDR2 as YYDKDF (reference sequence). The chain's CDR3 is CATSRDVRQVLDEQFF. The CDR3 DNA sequence: TGTGCCACCAGCAGAGACGTTCGCCAGGTCTTAGATGAGCAGTTCTTC.

The chain links TRBV12-3 or TRBV12-4 to TRBJ2-1; 13 bases are a match to TRBD2. The CDR3 loop spans 13 amino acids. J was trimmed by 14 bases and V by 7 bases; bases with no gene match: 8. The CDR3 DNA reads TGTGCCAGCAATCAGGGACTAGCGGGATCTGAGTTCTTC. Residues: CASNQGLAGSEFF.

The chain employs TRBV29-1 and TRBJ2-7; 7 nucleotides align to TRBD1. V was clipped by 4 bases and J by 6 bases; unmatched bases: 6. This CDR3 region has 12 residues. Germline CDR1 SQVTM, CDR2 ANQGSEA. The CDR3: CSVGADRAEQYF. The CDR3 DNA follows: TGCAGCGTTGGGGCTGACAGGGCCGAGCAGTACTTC.

This clonotype was observed many times. The chain uses TRBV7-9 and TRBJ2-1; 11 nucleotides line up with TRBD2. The CDR3 has 13 residues. V trimming: 4 bases; J trimming: 8 bases; junction bases outside the gene matches: 1. In germline, CDR1 is SEHNR, CDR2 FQNEAQ (reference sequence). CDR3 residues: CASSWTSGYEQFF. The CDR3 DNA sequence: TGTGCCAGCAGCTGGACTAGCGGGTATGAGCAGTTCTTC.

This clonotype was counted at least ten times. This sequence joins TRBV3-1 and TRBJ1-1; TRBD1 agrees at 10 bases. Germline V lookup: CDR1 LGHDT, CDR2 YNNKEL (reference sequence). The CDR3 loop spans 14 amino acids. V gave up 1 base and J gave up 7 bases; unmatched junction bases: 3. CDR3 sequence: CASSQGTGGNEAFF. CDR3 coding DNA: TGTGCCAGCAGCCAAGGGACAGGGGGGAATGAAGCTTTCTTT.

This clonotype was found a few times. The V call is TRBV18, the J call TRBJ1-5; D is uncertain. The CDR3 covers 14 residues. Germline V gene sequence: CDR1 KGHSH, CDR2 LQKENI. The V gene lost 5 bases and the J gene lost 5 bases, with 13 bases spanning the gap. CDR3 nucleotides: TGTGCCAGCTCATATGATGGCCCTGATCAGCCCCAGCATTTT. Residues: CASSYDGPDQPQHF.

This clonotype was detected many times. The chain is built from TRBV4-2 and TRBJ1-1, with D unclear. The V gene lost 0 bases and the J gene lost 1 base, with 6 bases spanning the gap. The CDR3 consists of 14 residues. CDR1 LGHNA and CDR2 YNFKEQ come from the germline V gene. The CDR3 DNA sequence: TGTGCCAGCAGCCAAGACATGGGGAACACTGAAGCTTTCTTT. This translates into CASSQDMGNTEAFF.

This clonotype came up many times. The rearrangement links TRBV7-2 to TRBJ2-1; maybe TRBD2 (5 bases). CDR3 length: 13 amino acids. With 5 bases removed from V and 6 bases from J, the gap between germline ends came to 11 bases. Germline CDR1 SGHTA, CDR2 FQGNSA. CDR3 nucleotide sequence: TGTGCCAGCAGCCCGGACTCGATCAATGAGCAGTTCTTC. It translates to CASSPDSINEQFF.

The CDR3 coding sequence is TGTGCCAGCAGCTCACAGGGCCGGGCTATTACCGGGGAGCTGTTTTTT. Its translation is CASSSQGRAITGELFF. The rearrangement links TRBV7-2 to TRBJ2-2, with D tentatively TRBD1 (6 bases). The CDR3 extends over 16 amino acids. V shed 4 bases and J shed 5 bases, with 17 bases lying between them. The germline V gene has CDR1 SGHTA and CDR2 FQGNSA.

Note on this clonotype: This sequence may be a read error, since a much larger clone differs from it by one base. The genes are TRBV2 and TRBJ2-7; D gene ambiguous. The CDR3 runs 12 residues. The germline gives CDR1 SNHLY, CDR2 FYNNEI. For the CDR3, the DNA is TGTGACAGCGTAGACGGAACCTACGAGCAGTACTTC. Protein product: CDSVDGTYEQYF.

V gene TRBV4-1 combines with J gene TRBJ1-5; D not resolved. CDR1 is MGHRA, CDR2 YSYEKL, per germline. This CDR3 region has 16 residues. The V and J ends lost 1 base and 1 base respectively, with 11 bases between them. The CDR3 DNA sequence: TGCGCCAGCAGCCAAGGGTCAGTTGGGAGCAATCAGCCCCAGCATTTT. This translates into CASSQGSVGSNQPQHF.